Listed below are T cell receptor beta chains from one sample, sequenced in a study of T cells expressing NK-cell markers. TCRdb re-called the 5' RACE reads and catalogs CDR3 proteins one per entry, DNA excluded. The clone table shows 500,000 to 700,000 distinct CDR3 sequences, with the ten largest holding roughly 3.4%. Sequencing was done on a sample of blood T cells: a sorted CD56 or NKG2C T cell subset, CD4+ or CD8+ T cells, or bulk PBMC T cells (not recorded which). All receptors derive from a man aged 18 to 30 in good health. CDR3s include the opening cysteine and the closing phenylalanine or tryptophan.

J gene,V gene,CDR3 protein
TRBJ2-3,TRBV20-1,CSAIVLAGADTQYF
TRBJ1-5,TRBV7-2,CASSYGTSNQPQHF
TRBJ2-7,TRBV3-1,CASSQDRRYEQYF
TRBJ2-7,TRBV5-1,CASMGTGDYEQYF
TRBJ2-3,TRBV29-1,CSVEDFRGNTQYF
TRBJ1-1,TRBV20-1,CSARRAGQMNTEAFF
TRBJ2-5,TRBV9,CASSTHGGSGETQYF
TRBJ2-1,TRBV6-1,CASPRGGEQFF
TRBJ1-4,TRBV4-2,CASSQEGNNEKLFF
TRBJ1-2,TRBV20-1,CSAPQRDYGYTF
TRBJ1-2,TRBV12-3/TRBV12-4,CASSLDRTGGYTF
TRBJ2-7,TRBV5-1,CASTPNGLLTTYEQYF
TRBJ2-7,TRBV7-6,CASSLVPYEQYF
TRBJ1-1,TRBV21-1,CASTTSQTARGNTEAFF
TRBJ1-5,TRBV28,CASSSEDRAFSNQPQHF
TRBJ2-1,TRBV20-1,CSAQLVTSGLYNEQFF
TRBJ2-7,TRBV4-3,CASSQGQGAYEQYF